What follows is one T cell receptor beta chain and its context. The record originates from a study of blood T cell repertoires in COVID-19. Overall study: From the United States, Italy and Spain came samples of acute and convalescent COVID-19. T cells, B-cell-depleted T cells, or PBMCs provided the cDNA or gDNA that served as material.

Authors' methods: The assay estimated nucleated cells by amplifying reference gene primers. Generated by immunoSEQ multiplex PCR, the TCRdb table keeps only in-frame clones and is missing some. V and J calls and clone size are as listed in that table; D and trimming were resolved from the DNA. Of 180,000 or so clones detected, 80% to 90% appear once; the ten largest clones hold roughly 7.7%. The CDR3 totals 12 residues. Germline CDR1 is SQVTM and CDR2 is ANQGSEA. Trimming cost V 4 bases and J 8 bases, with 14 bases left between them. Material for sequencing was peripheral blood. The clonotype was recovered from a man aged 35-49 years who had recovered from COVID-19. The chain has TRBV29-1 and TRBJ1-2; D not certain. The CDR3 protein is CSVGAGNGGYTF. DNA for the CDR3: TGCAGCGTTGGGGCGGGGAATGGCGGCTACACCTTC.